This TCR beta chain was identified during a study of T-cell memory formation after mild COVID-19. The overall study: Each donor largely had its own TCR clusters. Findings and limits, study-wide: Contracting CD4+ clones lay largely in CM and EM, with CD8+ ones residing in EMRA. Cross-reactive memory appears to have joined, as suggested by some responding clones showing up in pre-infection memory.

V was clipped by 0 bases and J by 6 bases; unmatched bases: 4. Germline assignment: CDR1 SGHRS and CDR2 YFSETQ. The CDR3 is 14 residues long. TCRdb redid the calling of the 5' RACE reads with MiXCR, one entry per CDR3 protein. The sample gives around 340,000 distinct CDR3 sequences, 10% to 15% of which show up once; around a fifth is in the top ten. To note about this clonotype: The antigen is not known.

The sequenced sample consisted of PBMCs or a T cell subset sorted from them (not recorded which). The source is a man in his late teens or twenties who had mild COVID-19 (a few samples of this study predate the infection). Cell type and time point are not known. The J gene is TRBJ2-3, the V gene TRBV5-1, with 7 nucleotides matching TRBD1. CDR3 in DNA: TGCGCCAGCAGCTTGGGGGACAGAAGGGATACGCAGTATTTT. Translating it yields CASSLGDRRDTQYF. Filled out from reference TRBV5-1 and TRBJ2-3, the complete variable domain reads KAGVTQTPRYLIKTRGQQVTLSCSPISGHRSVSWYQQTPGQGLQFLFEYFSETQRNKGNFPGRFSGRQFSNSRSEMNVSTLELGDSALYLCASSLGDRRDTQYFGPGTRLTVL.